The subject of this entry is one TCR beta chain. An end of the junction differs from the germline gene, which may be a read error. Authors' methods: The assay estimated nucleated cells by amplifying reference gene primers. Generated by immunoSEQ multiplex PCR, the TCRdb table keeps only in-frame clones and is missing some. For V, J and clone size, that table is used; D and trimming come from the DNA. The sample lists about 84,000 clones; 83% were seen once. This sample is drawn from a study of blood T cell repertoires in COVID-19. Study in general: The origin of the acute and convalescent COVID-19 samples was the United States, Italy and Spain. T cells, B-cell-depleted T cells, or PBMCs supplied cDNA or gDNA.

Germline values: CDR1 KGHSH, CDR2 LQKENI. The CDR3 is made up of 14 amino acids. The clonotype originates from a man of 80 years or more with active or convalescent COVID-19. V usage is TRBV18 and J usage is TRBJ1-5; D is unclear. The sample consisted of peripheral blood. CDR3 region: CASSAEQSNQPQHF. The CDR3 bases are TGTGCCAGCTCAGCAGAACAGAGCAATCAACCCCAGCATTTT.